A selection of T cell receptor beta chains follows, all from one sample in a study of neurological immune-mediated disorders. TCRdb reanalysed the 5' RACE reads using MiXCR and keeps one entry per CDR3 protein. The sample records tens of thousands of distinct CDR3 sequences, about 13% being singletons. Material: CD4+ T cells from blood. The receptors derive from a female donor with HTLV-1-associated myelopathy (HAM/TSP). Each CDR3 is given without its conserved first and last residue. Fields, in order: clone size, J gene, V gene, D gene, CDR3 protein. D genes are given only for firm matches. A clone size is listed for some rows: how often the clone was seen (once, few, many), or a class if it is expanded.

clone size: medium-sized
J gene: TRBJ1-2
V gene: TRBV7-2
D gene: TRBD1
CDR3 protein: ASSPESTGVGYGYT

clone size: many
J gene: TRBJ2-1
V gene: TRBV9
D gene: -
CDR3 protein: ASSVEPSRGPSSYNEQF

clone size: -
J gene: TRBJ1-2
V gene: TRBV12-3/TRBV12-4
D gene: -
CDR3 protein: ASSLGGANYGYT

clone size: many
J gene: TRBJ1-1
V gene: TRBV20-1
D gene: TRBD1
CDR3 protein: SASQGSTEAF

clone size: many
J gene: TRBJ2-5
V gene: TRBV25-1
D gene: TRBD2
CDR3 protein: ASELAGGPDETQY

clone size: many
J gene: TRBJ2-1
V gene: TRBV24-1
D gene: TRBD2
CDR3 protein: ATSAIDGGSSYNEQF

clone size: many
J gene: TRBJ1-1
V gene: TRBV20-1
D gene: -
CDR3 protein: SARDGGAGNTEAF

clone size: -
J gene: TRBJ1-1
V gene: TRBV13
D gene: -
CDR3 protein: ASRPRGGSPGHTMNTEAF

clone size: many
J gene: TRBJ2-7
V gene: TRBV4-2
D gene: -
CDR3 protein: ASSQDGAGTYEQY

clone size: many
J gene: TRBJ1-3
V gene: TRBV20-1
D gene: -
CDR3 protein: SARVYDTIY

clone size: many
J gene: TRBJ2-1
V gene: TRBV4-2
D gene: TRBD2
CDR3 protein: ASSQLADFYNEQF

clone size: many
J gene: TRBJ2-5
V gene: TRBV5-1
D gene: TRBD1
CDR3 protein: ASRPTGGKQETQY

clone size: many
J gene: TRBJ1-1
V gene: TRBV6-5
D gene: -
CDR3 protein: ASRPDGYTEAF

clone size: many
J gene: TRBJ2-7
V gene: TRBV4-1
D gene: -
CDR3 protein: ASAPGRFSYEQY

clone size: many
J gene: TRBJ1-2
V gene: TRBV12-3/TRBV12-4
D gene: -
CDR3 protein: ASSLLSGTATGGYT

clone size: -
J gene: TRBJ2-7
V gene: TRBV10-3
D gene: TRBD1
CDR3 protein: AISDPYRGLPYEQY

clone size: many
J gene: TRBJ2-7
V gene: TRBV20-1
D gene: TRBD2
CDR3 protein: SARDGAGGSYEQY

clone size: many
J gene: TRBJ2-3
V gene: TRBV3-1
D gene: -
CDR3 protein: ASSHSLTDTQY

clone size: many
J gene: TRBJ2-2
V gene: TRBV7-9
D gene: TRBD2
CDR3 protein: ASSFASGGPNTGELF

clone size: -
J gene: TRBJ2-3
V gene: TRBV7-2
D gene: -
CDR3 protein: ASSFYICSARIAGAVDTQY

clone size: -
J gene: TRBJ1-1
V gene: TRBV20-1
D gene: -
CDR3 protein: SARTWGRNTEAF

clone size: -
J gene: TRBJ2-7
V gene: TRBV20-1
D gene: TRBD2
CDR3 protein: SAREFAGEVEQY

clone size: once
J gene: TRBJ1-5
V gene: TRBV28
D gene: -
CDR3 protein: ASSPGSVQPQP

clone size: -
J gene: TRBJ2-2
V gene: TRBV5-1
D gene: TRBD2
CDR3 protein: ASSLRLAGANTGELF

clone size: many
J gene: TRBJ2-5
V gene: TRBV2
D gene: TRBD2
CDR3 protein: ASSRALAGVETQY

clone size: many
J gene: TRBJ2-1
V gene: TRBV7-9
D gene: TRBD2
CDR3 protein: ASSSWTSGRKEQF

clone size: many
J gene: TRBJ1-1
V gene: TRBV29-1
D gene: -
CDR3 protein: SVVKQRRESEAF

clone size: many
J gene: TRBJ2-7
V gene: TRBV4-2
D gene: -
CDR3 protein: ASSQGHGSYEQY

clone size: medium-sized
J gene: TRBJ2-7
V gene: TRBV5-1
D gene: -
CDR3 protein: ASSLSGMGSYEQY

clone size: many
J gene: TRBJ2-2
V gene: TRBV5-1
D gene: -
CDR3 protein: ASSLGLGTNTGELF

clone size: many
J gene: TRBJ1-2
V gene: TRBV20-1
D gene: -
CDR3 protein: SASPPTYGYT

clone size: many
J gene: TRBJ1-1
V gene: TRBV7-3
D gene: -
CDR3 protein: ASSQGMLTMNTEAF

clone size: many
J gene: TRBJ2-2
V gene: TRBV24-1
D gene: TRBD1
CDR3 protein: ATSDFSKGGGGLTGELF

clone size: many
J gene: TRBJ1-2
V gene: TRBV10-3
D gene: -
CDR3 protein: AIGKTGGYT

clone size: medium-sized
J gene: TRBJ1-1
V gene: TRBV20-1
D gene: -
CDR3 protein: SARPDPNTEAF

clone size: many
J gene: TRBJ2-3
V gene: TRBV5-1
D gene: -
CDR3 protein: ASSPARRTDTQY

clone size: many
J gene: TRBJ2-3
V gene: TRBV12-3/TRBV12-4
D gene: -
CDR3 protein: ASSLAGGTDTQY

clone size: many
J gene: TRBJ2-7
V gene: TRBV4-2
D gene: TRBD2
CDR3 protein: ASSQDRAGGLNSYEQY

clone size: many
J gene: TRBJ2-1
V gene: TRBV2
D gene: TRBD2
CDR3 protein: ASSRLAGVGGSSGQQF

clone size: -
J gene: TRBJ2-5
V gene: TRBV6-1
D gene: -
CDR3 protein: ASSYGLEETQY

clone size: many
J gene: TRBJ2-3
V gene: TRBV5-4
D gene: TRBD2
CDR3 protein: ASSQLLSGGAGNTQY

clone size: many
J gene: TRBJ2-1
V gene: TRBV12-3/TRBV12-4
D gene: TRBD2
CDR3 protein: ASSFSSGSPYNEQF

clone size: many
J gene: TRBJ2-7
V gene: TRBV10-3
D gene: TRBD1
CDR3 protein: AIRIQGAYEQY

clone size: many
J gene: TRBJ2-1
V gene: TRBV20-1
D gene: -
CDR3 protein: SARDRLASYNEQF

clone size: many
J gene: TRBJ2-1
V gene: TRBV7-9
D gene: TRBD2
CDR3 protein: ASSLAGAIEQF

clone size: many
J gene: TRBJ1-6
V gene: TRBV6-2/TRBV6-3
D gene: -
CDR3 protein: ASSYSGGGSYNSPLH

clone size: -
J gene: TRBJ2-5
V gene: TRBV6-5
D gene: -
CDR3 protein: ASSYEREETQY

clone size: many
J gene: TRBJ2-7
V gene: TRBV7-2
D gene: -
CDR3 protein: ASSLLASRGGYEQY